Sequencing of this T cell receptor (beta chain) was carried out in a study of T cell repertoires in cytomegalovirus infection. Study-level information: Matching HLA type and CMV infection were both indicated by public TCR beta signatures.

TCRdb re-called the reads with MiXCR, one entry per CDR3 protein. Seen here are 250,000 to 300,000 distinct CDR3 sequences, about a quarter observed once, and the top ten hold roughly 14%. A note on this clonotype: Its antigen is still unknown.

V trimming: 6 bases; J trimming: 3 bases; junction bases outside the gene matches: 11. The V gene's germline CDR1 is MNHEY and CDR2 SVGEGT. The CDR3 contains 16 residues. Broader study findings: Identification of carriers of CMV plus the relevant HLA was performed using cumulative public TCR beta family frequency. HLA-C-restricted CMV-specific TCR beta clonotypes prevailed in the ex vivo response.

The source of this sequence is a human donor in good health (CMV status not recorded). Some clones in this sample may be carry-over from other donors' samples. The gene calls are TRBV6-2 or TRBV6-3 and TRBJ1-1; 9 nucleotides agree with TRBD1. The sequencing input was PBMCs. The CDR3 is CASSNARDRVYTEAFF. In DNA, the CDR3 is TGTGCCAGCAGCAACGCCCGGGACAGGGTATACACTGAAGCTTTCTTT.